The clone carrying this T cell receptor (beta chain) was observed many times. What it binds is unknown. The sample is drawn from a study of molecular identifiers for immune sequencing clone quantification. General observations from the study: For effector cells, clones above 20 RNA copies held over 97% of molecules; for naive cells, under 1%.

MiXCR, run by TCRdb on the PCR reads, gives a single entry per CDR3 protein. The sample records approximately 550,000 distinct CDR3 sequences, about 21% being singletons. This CDR3 spans 18 amino acids. The clonotype comes from a human donor in good health. Some libraries in this study had Jurkat cell RNA spiked in. Material for sequencing was naive CD8+ T cells from blood, with Jurkat cell RNA spiked in. As for subset: FACS-sorted CD8+CD4-CCR7+CD45RA+ naive T cells. The chain is built from TRBV21-1 and TRBJ2-4; TRBD1 is the table's D call, not checked against the DNA. TRBV21-1 corresponds to a pseudogene. The CDR3 DNA is TGTGCCAGCAGCAAACAGTACAGGGGGGTAGTAGCCAAAAACATTCAGTACTTC. Encoded protein: CASSKQYRGVVAKNIQYF.